A single sample gave rise to the 20 T cell receptor beta chains below, sequenced in a study of T cells after yellow fever vaccination. TCRdb used MiXCR to reprocess the 5' RACE reads, holding one entry per CDR3 protein. The sample lists 500,000 to 650,000 distinct CDR3 sequences, about 13% occurring once. Specimen: PBMCs, collected on the day of the yellow fever booster vaccination. Receptors were obtained from a man younger than 45 who received the YFV17D yellow fever vaccine.

Turning to this clonotype: It may be a read error: a sequence one base away is much more abundant. V gene TRBV5-4 combines with J gene TRBJ2-3; TRBD2 aligns across 13 bases. The CDR3 has 15 residues. V trimming: 4 bases; J trimming: 4 bases; junction bases outside the gene matches: 3. Germline CDR1 is SGHNT and CDR2 is YYREEE (reference sequence). The CDR3 nucleotides read TGTGCCAGCAGCCGGACTAGCGGGAGTTCAGATACGCAGTATTTT. Amino acid sequence: CASSRTSGSSDTQYF.

There are a few counts of this clonotype. The chain employs TRBV7-6 and TRBJ2-3; 9 bases are shared with TRBD2. The ends lost 5 bases at V and 0 bases at J; junction bases unmatched: 6. The germline gives CDR1 SGHVS, CDR2 FNYEAQ. The CDR3 length is 16 residues. The CDR3 DNA reads as TGTGCCAGCAGCGGCCCGGGACTAGCAAGCACAGATACGCAGTATTTT. Its protein is CASSGPGLASTDTQYF.

This clonotype has a handful of counts. The gene calls are TRBV29-1 and TRBJ2-5, with 10 positions matching TRBD1. CDR1 SQVTM and CDR2 ANQGSEA come from the germline V gene. J lost 10 bases, V lost 5 bases, and 13 bases had no gene match. The CDR3 is made up of 14 amino acids. CDR3 protein: CSVQKPGTGEGQYF. CDR3 nucleotide sequence: TGCAGCGTTCAAAAACCCGGGACAGGGGAGGGCCAGTACTTC.

The CDR3 coding sequence is TGTGCCATCACAAGGGACTTCAATGAGCAGTTCTTC. It translates to CAITRDFNEQFF. The rearrangement links TRBV10-3 to TRBJ2-1, with D possibly being TRBD2 (6 bases). Deletions cut 7 bases from V and 6 bases from J, with 10 bases between. Germline V CDR1 and CDR2: ENHRY, SYGVKD. The CDR3 is 12 residues long.

This clonotype was detected only a few times. A junction end diverges from the germline sequence, so it may reflect a read error. The chain carries TRBV2 and TRBJ2-4; 10 positions agree with TRBD2. This CDR3 has 14 residues. Germline CDR1 and CDR2: SNHLY and FYNNEI. The CDR3 sequence is CASSEYLAGAPPHF. The CDR3 DNA follows: TGTGCCAGCAGTGAATACCTAGCGGGAGCTCCCCCCCACTTC.

This clonotype was counted once. This could be a read error, since a much larger clone is one nucleotide away. The genes are TRBV7-2 and TRBJ2-7; D is uncertain. Germline CDR1 reads SGHTA; CDR2 reads FQGNSA. Trimming took off 1 base at V and 3 bases at J, with 4 bases between the two ends. The CDR3 totals 12 residues. The CDR3 sequence: CASSLEHYEQYF. CDR3 nucleotides: TGTGCCAGCAGCTTAGAGCACTACGAGCAGTACTTC. Together with reference TRBV7-2 and TRBJ2-7, the CDR3 gives the full variable domain: GAGVSQSPSNKVTEKGKDVELRCDPISGHTALYWYRQSLGQGLEFLIYFQGNSAPDKSGLPSDRFSAERTGGSVSTLTIQRTQQEDSAVYLCASSLEHYEQYFGPGTRLTVT.

This chain connects TRBV7-2 to TRBJ1-5; maybe TRBD1 (6 bases). The CDR3 extends over 14 amino acids. The germline V gene encodes CDR1 SGHTA and CDR2 FQGNSA. Between the trimmed V and J ends, which lost 2 bases and 7 bases, there was a span of 12 bases. The chain's CDR3 is CASSLTQGSQPQHF. The CDR3 nucleotides read TGTGCCAGCAGCTTAACACAGGGTAGCCAGCCCCAGCATTTT.

The chain joins TRBV27 to TRBJ2-1; either TRBD1 or TRBD2 may supply D (5 bases each). There are 16 residues in the CDR3. Trimming took 6 bases from V and 0 from J, leaving 15 bases between them. Germline V gene data show CDR1 as MNHEY and CDR2 as SMNVEV (reference sequence). CDR3 nucleotide sequence: TGTGCCAGCAGCCCCACCCGGGGCGGCTCCTACAATGAGCAGTTCTTC. Protein product: CASSPTRGGSYNEQFF.

This clonotype appeared many times. The rearrangement uses TRBV20-1 and TRBJ1-1; D is uncertain. The CDR3 loop spans 15 amino acids. Per germline, CDR1 DFQATT and CDR2 SNEGSKA (reference sequence). V gave up 6 bases and J gave up 0 bases, with 17 bases separating them. Here the CDR3 reads CSARSPNNMNTEAFF. In DNA, the CDR3 is TGCAGTGCAAGAAGCCCCAATAACATGAACACTGAAGCTTTCTTT.

This clonotype has a count of ten or more. The chain couples TRBV29-1 to TRBJ2-1; TRBD1 aligns across 9 bases. V lost 4 bases to trimming and J lost 7 bases; unmatched junction nucleotides: 14. The CDR3 extends over 16 amino acids. Per the germline V gene, CDR1 is SQVTM and CDR2 is ANQGSEA. CDR3 residues: CSVVGGDRDVWNEQFF. CDR3 nucleotides: TGCAGCGTTGTGGGGGGGGACAGGGACGTTTGGAATGAGCAGTTCTTC.

This clonotype has ten or more counts. The chain links TRBV12-3 or TRBV12-4 to TRBJ2-5; tentatively, D is TRBD1 (5 bases). The CDR3 contains 12 residues. V lost 7 bases and J lost 3, with 9 bases in between. Here the CDR3 reads CASTETEETQYF. In DNA form, the CDR3 reads TGTGCCAGCACCGAGACAGAAGAGACCCAGTACTTC.

The chain is built from TRBV29-1 and TRBJ1-2, with D tentatively TRBD1 (6 bases). The V end lost 1 base, the J end lost 4 bases, and 10 bases lay between the germline ends. The length of the CDR3 is 13 residues. The germline CDR1 and CDR2 sequences are SQVTM and ANQGSEA. The CDR3 sequence is CSVEGGAGYGYTF. The CDR3 DNA sequence: TGCAGCGTTGAAGGGGGGGCCGGCTATGGCTACACCTTC.

This sequence joins TRBV15 and TRBJ2-2; D remains unclear. V lost 3 bases, J lost 7 bases, and 6 bases lay in between. CDR1 is LNHNV and CDR2 is YYDKDF in the germline V gene (reference sequence). The CDR3 covers 12 residues. Written as DNA, the CDR3 is TGTGCCACCAGCAGGTCGGTCGGGGAGCTGTTTTTT. Translation gives CATSRSVGELFF.

This clonotype turned up a few times. The chain carries TRBV6-2 or TRBV6-3 and TRBJ2-1; D not certain. The germline V gene encodes CDR1 MNHEY and CDR2 SVGEGT. Between the trimmed V and J ends, which lost 0 bases and 7 bases, there was a span of 13 bases. CDR3 length: 15 residues. The CDR3 is CASSYSKARGNEQFF. The CDR3 bases are TGTGCCAGCAGTTACTCGAAGGCCAGAGGTAATGAGCAGTTCTTC.

The chain carries TRBV30 and TRBJ2-7, with 7 positions matching TRBD1. The CDR3 covers 14 residues. Unmatched junction bases numbered 15, after V lost 7 bases and J lost 6 bases. Per germline, CDR1 GTSNPN and CDR2 SVGIG (reference sequence). The CDR3 coding sequence is TGTGCCTCCTCAGTGGGGGACAGTCCCACCGAGCAGTACTTC. As protein: CASSVGDSPTEQYF.

The V and J genes are TRBV20-1 and TRBJ2-1; D perhaps matches TRBD1 (5 bases). Trimming pared 0 bases from V and 4 bases from J, leaving 10 bases between. The CDR3 runs 14 residues. From germline, CDR1 is DFQATT and CDR2 SNEGSKA (reference sequence). Here the CDR3 reads CSARDGRAYNEQFF. DNA of the CDR3: TGCAGTGCTAGAGATGGCAGGGCATACAATGAGCAGTTCTTC.

This clonotype turned up a few times. The chain has TRBV20-1 and TRBJ2-7, with 7 positions matching TRBD2. CDR3 size: 16 residues. The V gene end was trimmed by 3 bases and the J gene end by 3 bases; junction bases not matched to a gene: 14. Looked up from germline, CDR1 is DFQATT and CDR2 is SNEGSKA (reference sequence). CDR3 amino acids: CSARGPGLPRDYEQYF. In DNA, the CDR3 is TGCAGTGCTAGGGGTCCGGGACTACCCAGGGACTACGAGCAGTACTTC.

This clonotype occurred many times. The rearrangement uses TRBV5-1 and TRBJ2-1; 7 bases are a match to TRBD1. The CDR3 has 13 amino acids. From germline, CDR1 is SGHRS and CDR2 YFSETQ. After removal of 1 base from V and 5 bases from J, the junction contained 0 bases not matched to a gene. CDR3 sequence: CASSLQGDNEQFF. In nucleotides, the CDR3 is TGCGCCAGCAGCTTGCAGGGGGACAATGAGCAGTTCTTC.

V gene TRBV29-1 combines with J gene TRBJ2-3; D ambiguous. The CDR3 has 12 amino acids. V lost 6 bases to trimming and J lost 1 base, with 8 bases between them. Germline V lookup: CDR1 SQVTM, CDR2 ANQGSEA. CDR3 loop: CSVARGTDTQYF. The DNA for the CDR3 is TGCAGCGTCGCCCGGGGCACAGATACGCAGTATTTT.

This clonotype was seen a few times. The chain has TRBV4-3 and TRBJ2-1; D gene unclear. The CDR3 runs 15 residues. With 1 base removed from V and 0 bases from J, the gap between germline ends came to 7 bases. Germline V lookup: CDR1 LGHNA, CDR2 YSLEER. The CDR3 coding sequence is TGCGCCAGCAGCCAAGTGGATAGCTCCTACAATGAGCAGTTCTTC. The encoded protein is CASSQVDSSYNEQFF.